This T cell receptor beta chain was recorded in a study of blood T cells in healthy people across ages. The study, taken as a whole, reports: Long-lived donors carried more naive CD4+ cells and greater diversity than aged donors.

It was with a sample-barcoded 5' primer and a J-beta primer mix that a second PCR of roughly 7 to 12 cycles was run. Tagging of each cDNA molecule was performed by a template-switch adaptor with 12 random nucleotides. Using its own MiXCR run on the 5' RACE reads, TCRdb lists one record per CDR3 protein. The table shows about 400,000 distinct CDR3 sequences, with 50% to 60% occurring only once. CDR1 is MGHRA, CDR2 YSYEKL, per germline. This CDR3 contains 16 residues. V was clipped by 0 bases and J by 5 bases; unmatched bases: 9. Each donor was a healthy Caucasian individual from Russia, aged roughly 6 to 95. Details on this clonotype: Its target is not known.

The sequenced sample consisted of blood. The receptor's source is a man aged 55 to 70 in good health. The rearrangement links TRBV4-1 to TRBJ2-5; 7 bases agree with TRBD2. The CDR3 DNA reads TGCGCCAGCAGCCAAGACCTAATCCTGCGGGGGGAGACCCAGTACTTC. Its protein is CASSQDLILRGETQYF.